These 25 T cell receptor beta chains were all obtained from the same sample, sequenced in a study of T cell repertoires in cytomegalovirus infection. Antigen specificity for these receptors is unknown. In TCRdb, the reads were re-called with MiXCR into one record per CDR3 protein. This table has under 150,000 distinct CDR3 sequences, over 25% appearing once. The sample here was CD8+ T cells from cultured PBMCs, taken from culture after CMV antigen stimulation. Receptor source: a human donor in good health (CMV status not recorded). Some clones in this sample may be carry-over from other donors' samples.

This clonotype was seen a handful of times. The rearrangement uses TRBV20-1 and TRBJ1-2, with D tentatively TRBD1 (5 bases). The ends were cut back, 1 base at V and 4 bases at J, with 13 bases in the middle. The CDR3 has 14 residues. Per the germline V gene, CDR1 is DFQATT and CDR2 is SNEGSKA (reference sequence). The CDR3 DNA follows: TGCAGTGCTAGAGCTCCCCGGGGGACCTATGGCTACACCTTC. Translating gives CSARAPRGTYGYTF.

This rearrangement joins TRBV12-3 or TRBV12-4 to TRBJ1-6, with D unclear. The CDR3 runs to 18 residues. V was pared by 2 bases and J by 0 bases, with 14 bases between. CDR3 sequence reads: CASSLFGPGSSYNSPLHF. CDR3 bases: TGTGCCAGCAGTTTATTCGGCCCGGGGAGCTCCTATAATTCACCCCTCCACTTT.

V and J are TRBV29-1 and TRBJ2-6, with 9 bases identical to TRBD2. Trimming cost V 3 bases and J 4 bases; bases outside gene matches: 13. Germline CDR1 reads SQVTM; CDR2 reads ANQGSEA. The CDR3 is 18 residues long. The CDR3 spells CSVELVGRGLAGANVLTF. CDR3 DNA: TGCAGCGTTGAGCTGGTGGGCAGGGGACTAGCCGGGGCCAACGTCCTGACTTTC.

The V gene is TRBV28, the J gene TRBJ2-7; no firm D call. With 3 bases removed from V and 5 bases from J, the gap between germline ends came to 2 bases. CDR3 length equals 10 residues. Germline V gene data show CDR1 as MDHEN and CDR2 as SYDVKM. For the CDR3, the DNA is TGTGCCAGCAGTTTCCACGAGCAGTACTTC. It encodes CASSFHEQYF.

The rearrangement uses TRBV5-1 and TRBJ2-1, with 11 nucleotides matching TRBD2. This CDR3 spans 15 amino acids. Germline loops: CDR1 SGHRS, CDR2 YFSETQ. Trimming took 5 bases from V and 2 from J; bases not matched to a gene: 3. This chain's CDR3 is CASRLAGDTYNEQFF. DNA for the CDR3: TGCGCCAGCAGACTAGCGGGGGATACCTACAATGAGCAGTTCTTC.

The chain recombines TRBV6-6 with TRBJ1-5; the match to TRBD1 covers 11 bases. J gave up 2 bases and V 7 bases, and 13 bases lay outside the gene matches. This CDR3 is built from 18 residues. CDR1 is MNHNY and CDR2 is SVGAGI in the germline V gene (reference sequence). CDR3: CASTWGTGGPGGNQPQHF. CDR3 DNA sequence: TGTGCCAGCACCTGGGGGACAGGGGGACCCGGGGGCAATCAGCCCCAGCATTTT.

This sequence joins TRBV2 and TRBJ2-3, with 10 bases fitting TRBD2. With V trimmed by 6 bases and J by 2 bases, 8 bases remained unmatched. The CDR3 is 16 residues long. The germline CDR1 and CDR2 sequences are SNHLY and FYNNEI. The CDR3 coding sequence is TGTGCCAGCAGGGTACTAGCGGGGCCTTTCACAGATACGCAGTATTTT. This encodes CASRVLAGPFTDTQYF.

In its sample, this clonotype was seen a few times. The chain carries TRBV12-3 or TRBV12-4 and TRBJ2-5, with 7 positions matching TRBD1. V shed 6 bases, J shed 5 bases, and the junction held 12 bases outside the gene matches. The CDR3 contains 15 residues. CDR3 DNA: TGTGCCAGCAGCCGAAGACAGGGTGTCAGGGAGACCCAGTACTTC. Residues: CASSRRQGVRETQYF.

Here the CDR3 DNA reads TGTGCCAGTAGTATAGGCGGAAGGCTAGCCCAGAACACCGGGGAGCTGTTTTTT. As protein: CASSIGGRLAQNTGELFF. The chain is built from TRBV19 and TRBJ2-2; a weak D match, TRBD2 (5 bases). Trimming removed 1 base from V and 1 base from J, with 16 bases in between. Germline V gives CDR1 LNHDA, CDR2 SQIVND (reference sequence). This CDR3 region has 18 residues.

The chain recombines TRBV27 with TRBJ2-7; D may be TRBD2 (7 bases). Trimming cost V 4 bases and J 6 bases, with 13 bases left between them. This CDR3 is 13 amino acids long. CDR1 MNHEY and CDR2 SMNVEV come from the germline V gene (reference sequence). CDR3 in amino acids: CASSWGGSGEQYF. The CDR3 DNA follows: TGTGCCAGCAGTTGGGGGGGCTCGGGCGAGCAGTACTTC.

The CDR3 spells CASHRETSYEQYF. The CDR3 DNA reads as TGTGCCAGCCACCGGGAGACGTCCTACGAGCAGTACTTC. The rearrangement links TRBV2 to TRBJ2-7; a weak D match, TRBD2 (6 bases). Germline CDR1 and CDR2: SNHLY and FYNNEI. This CDR3 contains 13 residues. The V gene lost 8 bases and the J gene lost 1 base, with 12 bases spanning the gap. Using reference TRBV2 and TRBJ2-7 for the parts outside the CDR3, the full variable domain is EPEVTQTPSHQVTQMGQEVILRCVPISNHLYFYWYRQILGQKVEFLVSFYNNEISEKSEIFDDQFSVERPDGSNFTLKIRSTKLEDSAMYFCASHRETSYEQYFGPGTRLTVT.

In this sample, this clonotype turned up once. V and J are TRBV6-6 and TRBJ2-1, with TRBD2 matching over 8 bases. The CDR3 consists of 21 residues. With 0 bases clipped from V and 0 bases from J, the junction kept 16 bases outside the gene matches. Germline V gene lookup returns CDR1 MNHNY and CDR2 SVGAGI (reference sequence). CDR3: CASSYSPRAGARHPSYNEQFF. CDR3 coding DNA: TGTGCCAGCAGTTACTCGCCACGAGCGGGGGCCCGGCATCCCTCCTACAATGAGCAGTTCTTC.

This clonotype has at least ten counts. V is TRBV10-3 and J is TRBJ2-2; the match to TRBD2 covers 10 bases. The J segment lost 6 bases and the V segment lost 3 bases, leaving 4 bases of the junction unmatched. Germline V gives CDR1 ENHRY, CDR2 SYGVKD. The CDR3 is 15 amino acids. CDR3 sequence (DNA): TGTGCCATCAGTGATACTAGCGGGGTTGCCGGGGAGCTGTTTTTT. It codes for CAISDTSGVAGELFF.

CDR3 nucleotide sequence: TGTGCCAGCAGTTACGGCGGGAGCACTGAAGCTTTCTTT. It encodes CASSYGGSTEAFF. V is TRBV6-5 and J is TRBJ1-1; D not certain. The CDR3 has 13 amino acids. Germline V gene data show CDR1 as MNHEY and CDR2 as SVGAGI. The V end lost 2 bases, the J end lost 4 bases, and 8 bases lay between the germline ends.

This clonotype was found a few times. V is TRBV7-8 and J is TRBJ2-3, with D possibly matching TRBD2 (7 bases). The V end lost 8 bases, the J end lost 2 bases, and 11 bases lay between the germline ends. The CDR3 is 13 amino acids. CDR1 SGHVS and CDR2 FQNEAQ come from the germline V gene. CDR3 loop: CASRGAHTDTQYF. CDR3 DNA sequence: TGTGCCAGCCGGGGGGCGCACACAGATACGCAGTATTTT.

In this sample, this clonotype turned up many times. The chain links TRBV7-2 to TRBJ2-7; D possibly corresponds to TRBD2 (6 bases). This CDR3 is built from 17 residues. Germline assignment: CDR1 SGHTA and CDR2 FQGNSA. V lost 4 bases to trimming and J lost 4 bases, with 23 bases between them. The CDR3 sequence is CASSSSLVTSGGYEQYF. The CDR3 bases are TGTGCCAGCAGCTCGAGCCTTGTGACGAGTGGAGGGTACGAGCAGTACTTC.

The chain is built from TRBV12-3 or TRBV12-4 and TRBJ1-4, with D possibly TRBD1 on 5 matching bases. The CDR3 sequence is 15 residues long. V lost 3 bases to trimming and J lost 4 bases, with 12 bases between them. CDR3 bases: TGTGCCAGCAGTTTTGAGGGACGGAGTAATGAAAAACTGTTTTTT. Its protein is CASSFEGRSNEKLFF.

This clonotype was counted between two and nine times. In DNA form, the CDR3 reads TGTGCCAGCAGCTTAGGAACAGGAAAGTTAAACACCATATATTTT. Its translation: CASSLGTGKLNTIYF. V and J are TRBV7-9 and TRBJ1-3; D is perhaps TRBD1 (5 bases). The V gene's germline CDR1 is SEHNR and CDR2 FQNEAQ (reference sequence). V was cut by 1 base and J by 6 bases, with 13 bases left in between. The CDR3 is 15 amino acids.

V usage is TRBV7-2 and J usage is TRBJ2-1; D unclear. Per the germline V gene, CDR1 is SGHTA and CDR2 is FQGNSA. V was trimmed by 1 base and J by 5 bases, leaving 9 bases between them. The CDR3 totals 14 residues. The CDR3 region is CASSLGAQNNEQFF. CDR3 DNA sequence: TGTGCCAGCAGCTTAGGGGCCCAGAACAATGAGCAGTTCTTC.

This clonotype was observed a few times. The chain combines TRBV6-9 with TRBJ2-6; D possibly uses TRBD1 or TRBD2 (6 bases each). The CDR3 runs 23 residues. With 2 bases removed from V and 0 bases from J, the gap between germline ends came to 29 bases. Per the germline V gene, CDR1 is MNHGY and CDR2 is SVAAGI. The CDR3 DNA reads TGTGCCAGCAGTTATCGCAAAGGACGGGGGCCTCGGAGGCTCCTCTCTGGGGCCAACGTCCTGACTTTC. It codes for CASSYRKGRGPRRLLSGANVLTF.

The chain is built from TRBV24-1 and TRBJ2-2, with D perhaps TRBD1 or TRBD2 (7 bases each). Trimming left V 4 bases short and J 6 bases short, with 20 bases between. CDR1 is KGHDR, CDR2 SFDVKD, per germline. The CDR3 is 17 amino acids. The CDR3 sequence is CATSDPRGGGAPGELFF. The CDR3 coding sequence is TGTGCCACCAGTGACCCTCGGGGAGGGGGCGCGCCCGGGGAGCTGTTTTTT.

This clonotype was counted at least ten times. The chain couples TRBV11-2 to TRBJ2-7; 13 positions agree with TRBD2. The length of the CDR3 is 15 residues. Per the germline V gene, CDR1 is SGHAT and CDR2 is FQNNGV. V lost 5 bases, J lost 3 bases, and 4 bases stayed unmatched. CDR3 nucleotides: TGTGCCAGCAGCCAGACTAGCGGGAGGAACTACGAGCAGTACTTC. Its protein product is CASSQTSGRNYEQYF. Variable domain in full (rest from reference TRBV11-2 and TRBJ2-7): EAGVAQSPRYKIIEKRQSVAFWCNPISGHATLYWYQQILGQGPKLLIQFQNNGVVDDSQLPKDRFSAERLKGVDSTLKIQPAKLEDSAVYLCASSQTSGRNYEQYFGPGTRLTVT.

There are a few counts of this clonotype. V and J are TRBV9 and TRBJ1-4, with D hard to call. The CDR3 runs to 16 residues. The V gene's germline CDR1 is SGDLS and CDR2 YYNGEE. Trimming took 0 bases from V and 8 from J, leaving 17 bases between them. DNA of the CDR3: TGTGCCAGCAGCGTAGGAGGTTCGGGGTCGGGCGAAAAACTGTTTTTT. This encodes CASSVGGSGSGEKLFF.

This clonotype was detected a few times. CDR3 bases: TGTGCCAGCAGCTTAACGGGAGGAGCTGCAGATACGCAGTATTTT. Protein: CASSLTGGAADTQYF. The chain combines TRBV7-3 with TRBJ2-3; D may be TRBD2 (6 bases). The ends were cut back, 0 bases at V and 4 bases at J, with 11 bases in the middle. Germline lookup yields CDR1 SGHTA and CDR2 FQGTGA. The CDR3 is 15 residues long.

The rearrangement uses TRBV6-1 and TRBJ1-5; TRBD1 aligns across 7 bases. V was pared by 6 bases and J by 4 bases, with 3 bases of the junction left unmatched. The germline CDR1 and CDR2 sequences are MNHNS and SASEGT. This CDR3 is 13 amino acids long. For the CDR3, the DNA is TGTGCCAGCAGCAGGGGGGAAAATCAGCCCCAGCATTTT. Translated, it gives CASSRGENQPQHF.